This T cell receptor beta chain was documented in a study of CD4 T cells in relation to SARS-CoV-2 and coronaviruses. As for the study in general: TCR beta CDR3s were sequenced after approximately ten-day antigen culture of PBMCs. Crossreactive spike epitopes shared across donors were mapped to their HLA restriction.

The data were produced by immunoSEQ multiplex PCR, yet TCRdb's version contains in-frame clones alone and is incomplete. There are about 22,000 clones in the sample; roughly 80% occur only once, and approximately 15% lies in the top ten. The unexposed donors gave CD4+ T cells in 2011-2018, prior to COVID-19. The cells were cultured for about ten days before CD4+ T cells were isolated. As cell numbers allowed, unexposed-donor CD4+ T cells faced SARS-CoV-2 S/N and four cold-coronavirus spikes. In the case of this clone: Its antigen is not known.

Germline V gene data show CDR1 as LNHDA and CDR2 as SQIVND (reference sequence). The CDR3 sequence is 14 residues long. V trimming: 4 bases; J trimming: 4 bases; junction bases outside the gene matches: 6. The chain recombines TRBV19 with TRBJ1-1, with 7 bases matching TRBD1. The sample comprised CD4+ T cells from PBMCs, cultured in vitro. This clonotype originated in a human donor in good health. CDR3 region: CASSKPDRVTEAFF. CDR3 DNA: TGTGCCAGTAGTAAACCTGACAGGGTCACTGAAGCTTTCTTT. The variable domain in full, with the rest retrieved from reference TRBV19 and TRBJ1-1, is DGGITQSPKYLFRKEGQNVTLSCEQNLNHDAMYWYRQDPGQGLRLIYYSQIVNDFQKGDIAEGYSVSREKKESFPLTVTSAQKNPTAFYLCASSKPDRVTEAFFGQGTRLTVV.